The 12 T cell receptor beta chains below were found in one sample sequenced in a study of T-cell memory formation after mild COVID-19. TCRdb reprocessed the 5' RACE reads via MiXCR and lists one record per CDR3 protein. The repertoire has around 450,000 distinct CDR3 sequences, roughly 26% of them found once; the top ten carry around 9.5%. Sequencing input: PBMCs or a T cell subset sorted from them (not recorded which). The receptors derive from an adult woman who had mild COVID-19 (a few samples of this study predate the infection). Cell type and time point are not known.

This clonotype was detected a few times. This chain links TRBV2 with TRBJ1-1; D is possibly TRBD1 (5 bases). This CDR3 has 14 amino acids. V was shortened by 6 bases and J by 6 bases, with 17 bases between the two germline ends. Germline loops: CDR1 SNHLY, CDR2 FYNNEI. CDR3 coding DNA: TGTGCCAGCAGGGCTACCGGGACTCCAGCTGAAGCTTTCTTT. Its translation is CASRATGTPAEAFF.

The gene calls are TRBV29-1 and TRBJ1-5, with TRBD1 as a possible D gene (6 bases). The CDR3 consists of 15 residues. Germline V CDR1 and CDR2: SQVTM, ANQGSEA. V was clipped by 5 bases and J by 3 bases, with 17 bases between them. CDR3 nucleotide sequence: TGCAGCGTTCTGGGAGTCGGGGGCCCCAATCAGCCCCAGCATTTT. Translation gives CSVLGVGGPNQPQHF.

The V and J genes are TRBV18 and TRBJ2-7, with 8 bases identical to TRBD2. The CDR3 sequence is 15 residues long. Germline V CDR1 and CDR2: KGHSH, LQKENI. The V segment lost 4 bases and the J segment 1 base; nucleotides outside the gene matches: 6. CDR3 coding DNA: TGTGCCAGCTCACACCAGCGGGAGACTTCCTACGAGCAGTACTTC. This codes for CASSHQRETSYEQYF.

The V and J genes are TRBV10-3 and TRBJ2-1; either TRBD1 or TRBD2 may fit D (5 bases each). The CDR3 covers 20 residues. The V and J ends lost 7 bases and 0 bases respectively, with 28 bases between them. Germline CDR1 and CDR2: ENHRY and SYGVKD. The CDR3 coding sequence is TGTGCCATCAACCCCGGGGAAAACCGGGACCGCAGAAGCTCCTACAATGAGCAGTTCTTC. It codes for CAINPGENRDRRSSYNEQFF.

This clonotype came up a few times. This chain connects TRBV2 to TRBJ2-7, with D maybe TRBD2 (6 bases). The CDR3 runs 15 residues. V lost 1 base, J lost 0 bases, and 10 bases lay in between. In germline, CDR1 is SNHLY, CDR2 FYNNEI. The CDR3 nucleotides are TGTGCCAGCAGTGAAGAGGGACTCCCCTCCTACGAGCAGTACTTC. Translation: CASSEEGLPSYEQYF.

Comment on this clonotype: One junction end does not reproduce the germline sequence, and a read error may be involved. This chain uses TRBV7-9 with TRBJ2-2; D might be TRBD2 (6 bases). In germline, CDR1 is SEHNR, CDR2 FQNEAQ (reference sequence). The CDR3 is 15 residues long. The CDR3, as DNA: TGTGCCAGCAGCTTCGCGGGGAGGAACAGCGGGGAGCTGTTTTTT. This translates into CASSFAGRNSGELFF.

V and J are TRBV6-5 and TRBJ2-7; D possibly corresponds to TRBD1 (6 bases). V was shortened by 5 bases and J by 0 bases, with 11 bases between the two germline ends. CDR3 length: 14 amino acids. Germline CDR1 and CDR2: MNHEY and SVGAGI. The CDR3 loop reads CASSPDRHSYEQYF. Written as DNA, the CDR3 is TGTGCCAGCAGTCCGGACAGACACTCCTACGAGCAGTACTTC.

This clonotype showed up just a few times. V is TRBV6-2 or TRBV6-3 and J is TRBJ1-1, with TRBD1 matching over 8 bases. The CDR3 length is 15 residues. V lost 0 bases to trimming and J lost 5 bases; unmatched junction nucleotides: 5. Germline lookup yields CDR1 MNHEY and CDR2 SVGEGT. CDR3 protein: CASSYSRTGLTEAFF. The DNA of the CDR3 is TGTGCCAGCAGTTACTCGAGGACAGGGTTAACTGAAGCTTTCTTT.

V usage is TRBV5-1 and J usage is TRBJ2-3, with TRBD2 matching 16 bases. Looked up from germline, CDR1 is SGHRS and CDR2 is YFSETQ. Trimming removed 0 bases from V and 2 bases from J; junction bases left unmatched: 3. The CDR3 length is 18 residues. The CDR3 coding sequence is TGCGCCAGCAGCTTGGTCGGGACTAGCGGGGGGGCCACAGATACGCAGTATTTT. As protein: CASSLVGTSGGATDTQYF.

The V gene is TRBV5-1, the J gene TRBJ1-5; no reliable D call. Germline V CDR1 and CDR2: SGHRS, YFSETQ. V lost 0 bases, J lost 3 bases, and 13 bases lay in between. CDR3 length: 16 amino acids. CDR3 amino acids: CASSLDGNPINQPQHF. DNA for the CDR3: TGCGCCAGCAGCTTGGATGGGAACCCCATCAATCAGCCCCAGCATTTT.

This clonotype has ten or more counts. This sequence joins TRBV12-3 or TRBV12-4 and TRBJ2-7, with 9 bases that match TRBD1. The CDR3 covers 14 residues. V was pared by 4 bases and J by 3 bases, with 4 bases of the junction left unmatched. The CDR3 coding sequence is TGTGCCAGCAGTTCCGGGGGACAGGGCTACGAGCAGTACTTC. This gives the protein CASSSGGQGYEQYF.

This clonotype turned up a few times. This CDR3 is CASSAPGQGEDTQYF. For the CDR3, the DNA is TGTGCCAGCAGCGCTCCGGGACAGGGGGAAGATACGCAGTATTTT. The chain recombines TRBV9 with TRBJ2-3; 11 positions agree with TRBD1. CDR3 length: 15 amino acids. The junction had 5 bases not matched to a gene; V was cut back by 3 bases and J by 5 bases. The germline gives CDR1 SGDLS, CDR2 YYNGEE.